Listed below are T cell receptor beta chains from one sample, sequenced in a study of blood T cells in healthy people across ages. TCRdb re-analysed the 5' RACE reads in MiXCR, keeping a single row per CDR3 protein. The sample has about 720,000 distinct CDR3 sequences, 22% seen once. The sequenced sample was blood. The receptors here all came from an older man in good health. Both conserved end residues are part of each CDR3. A D gene is named only where the DNA matches it firmly. Where a row states a size, it is once, few, many or the class of an expanded clone; other rows omit it.

TRBD1 | few | TRBJ2-5 | TRBV28 | TGTGCCAGCAGTCTGGACAGGGTGGAGGAGACCCAGTACTTC | CASSLDRVEETQYF
TRBD1 | few | TRBJ1-5 | TRBV12-3/TRBV12-4 | TGTGCCAGCAGTGGGACAGGGGGACATCAGCCCCAGCATTTT | CASSGTGGHQPQHF
TRBD2 | NA | TRBJ2-3 | TRBV20-1 | TGCAGTGCTAGAGAAACTAGCGGGACCTCAGATACGCAGTATTTT | CSARETSGTSDTQYF
TRBD1 | NA | TRBJ2-7 | TRBV4-1 | TGCACCAGCAGCCAACCCCATACAGGGGACGAGCAGTACTTC | CTSSQPHTGDEQYF
NA | few | TRBJ1-4 | TRBV18 | TGTGCCAGCTCACCACCGGTCAGAGTGAATGAAAAACTGTTTTTT | CASSPPVRVNEKLFF
NA | few | TRBJ1-4 | TRBV7-2 | TGTGCCAGCAGCTTAGTTTGGGGGGAGGAAAAACTGTTTTTT | CASSLVWGEEKLFF
TRBD2 | NA | TRBJ2-1 | TRBV12-3/TRBV12-4 | TGTGCCAGCAGTTTTAGCGGGGGCCTCTACAATGAGCAGTTCTTC | CASSFSGGLYNEQFF
TRBD1 | NA | TRBJ2-7 | TRBV12-3/TRBV12-4 | TGTGCCAGCAGAGGGACAGGGAACTCCTACGAGCAGTACTTC | CASRGTGNSYEQYF
NA | few | TRBJ1-2 | TRBV29-1 | TGCAGCGTTGAAGGAACCTATTTGGCTGGCTACACCTTC | CSVEGTYLAGYTF
TRBD1 | few | TRBJ1-4 | TRBV3-1 | TGTGCCAGCAGCCATCTAAGGGGGCTCGGCGAAAAACTGTTTTTT | CASSHLRGLGEKLFF
NA | few | TRBJ2-7 | TRBV5-1 | TGCGCCAGCAGCACCTTCGACAGAAGGGATGAGCAGTACTTC | CASSTFDRRDEQYF
TRBD1 | once | TRBJ2-5 | TRBV20-1 | TGCAGTGCAAAGACAGGGGGCTGGCAAGAGACCCAGTACTTC | CSAKTGGWQETQYF
TRBD2 | few | TRBJ2-6 | TRBV9 | TGTGCCAGCACCTACGGACTAGCGGAAACTAGCTCTGGGGCCAACGTCCTGACTTTC | CASTYGLAETSSGANVLTF
NA | NA | TRBJ1-2 | TRBV11-2 | TGTGCCAGCAGCCTTTCAGCTACTAACTATGGCTACACCTTC | CASSLSATNYGYTF
NA | few | TRBJ2-3 | TRBV7-2 | TGTGCCAGCAGCTTAGGGGGGGCGGCAGATACGCAGTATTTT | CASSLGGAADTQYF
NA | NA | TRBJ2-5 | TRBV3-1 | TGTGCCAGCAGCCACCAGACAGGCCAAGAGACCCAGTACTTC | CASSHQTGQETQYF
NA | NA | TRBJ2-1 | TRBV5-1 | TGCGCCAGCAGCCGGGACCAAGGGACCAATGAGCAGTTCTTC | CASSRDQGTNEQFF
NA | few | TRBJ1-2 | TRBV20-1 | TGCAGTGCATGGATACAGTCCTATGGCTACACCTTC | CSAWIQSYGYTF
NA | many | TRBJ2-4 | TRBV11-2 | TGTGCCAGCAGCTTATCTCTTACCAAAAACATTCAGTACTTC | CASSLSLTKNIQYF
TRBD1 | NA | TRBJ1-6 | TRBV6-6 | TGTGCCAGCAGTGCGCGGACAGGGCGCTATAATTCACCCCTCCACTTT | CASSARTGRYNSPLHF
NA | once | TRBJ2-1 | TRBV29-1 | TGCAGCGCCGACGGAGCTTACAAAAATGAGCAGTTCTTC | CSADGAYKNEQFF
NA | few | TRBJ1-2 | TRBV5-1 | TGCGCCAGCAGCCCCGGGGACGGCTATGGCTACACCTTC | CASSPGDGYGYTF
NA | few | TRBJ2-1 | TRBV6-5 | TGTGCCAGCAGTTACCTCCGGGCCCAACCAAAATACAATGAGCAGTTCTTC | CASSYLRAQPKYNEQFF
NA | NA | TRBJ1-1 | TRBV12-3/TRBV12-4 | TGTGCCAGCAGTTTCAGGGGTTTCGCTGAAGCTTTCTTT | CASSFRGFAEAFF
NA | NA | TRBJ2-3 | TRBV7-9 | TGTGCCAGCAGCTTAGGAAGGATTCGACTGGCGGAAGGGACAGATACGCAGTATTTT | CASSLGRIRLAEGTDTQYF
NA | few | TRBJ2-7 | TRBV29-1 | TGCAGCGTTGAGGAGGGGGGATACGAGCAGTACTTC | CSVEEGGYEQYF
TRBD2 | NA | TRBJ2-7 | TRBV20-1 | TGCAGCCTAAAGACTAGCGGGGGTTTCCCCTACGAGCAGTACTTC | CSLKTSGGFPYEQYF
NA | NA | TRBJ2-1 | TRBV2 | TGTGCCAGCAGTGGGACTTTGGAAAGCTCCTACAATGAGCAGTTCTTC | CASSGTLESSYNEQFF
TRBD1 | NA | TRBJ2-6 | TRBV12-3/TRBV12-4 | TGTGCCAGCAGTTCGGGACAGGGCGGAGGGGCCAACGTCCTGACTTTC | CASSSGQGGGANVLTF
NA | NA | TRBJ2-1 | TRBV12-3/TRBV12-4 | TGTGCCAGCAGTTTAGGTGGCCTCGAGGTCGATGAGCAGTTCTTC | CASSLGGLEVDEQFF
TRBD2 | NA | TRBJ2-3 | TRBV9 | TGTGCCAGCAGCGCCCGACTAGCGGGTTACACAGATACGCAGTATTTT | CASSARLAGYTDTQYF
NA | NA | TRBJ1-4 | TRBV28 | TGTGCCAGCAGTTCCCCTGACGTCTCAGGACGGGAAAAACTGTTTTTT | CASSSPDVSGREKLFF
TRBD1 | few | TRBJ1-2 | TRBV20-1 | TGCAGTGCTAGTTCGACAGGGTTGAACTATGGCTACACCTTC | CSASSTGLNYGYTF
NA | few | TRBJ2-7 | TRBV7-8 | TGTGCCAGCAGTTCGGGTGGGACACTCGTAACCGAGCAGTACTTC | CASSSGGTLVTEQYF
NA | few | TRBJ2-3 | TRBV5-6 | TGTGCCAGCAGCTTCCCCCTAGCTGCGCAGACAGATACGCAGTATTTT | CASSFPLAAQTDTQYF
NA | NA | TRBJ2-7 | TRBV6-1 | TGTGCCAGCAGTGCGACTAGTAGTAGTATCTACGAGCAGTACTTC | CASSATSSSIYEQYF
TRBD2 | NA | TRBJ2-5 | TRBV29-1 | TGCAACGTTCGGACTAGCGGGAGGTGGGAGACCCAGTACTTC | CNVRTSGRWETQYF
NA | NA | TRBJ2-2 | TRBV28 | TGTGCCAGCAGTTTCTCTGGGGGTAACACCGGGGAGCTGTTTTTT | CASSFSGGNTGELFF
NA | NA | TRBJ1-2 | TRBV9 | TGTGCCAGCAGCGTAGGGAGGGATTCCAATGGCTACACCTTC | CASSVGRDSNGYTF
NA | NA | TRBJ2-5 | TRBV29-1 | TGCAGCGTTGAAATGGGGGGTCAGGAGACCCAGTACTTC | CSVEMGGQETQYF
TRBD2 | many | TRBJ2-3 | TRBV6-6 | TGTGCCAGCAGTTACAGCGGGGGGCGCCCCACAGATACGCAGTATTTT | CASSYSGGRPTDTQYF
TRBD2 | few | TRBJ2-3 | TRBV28 | TGTGCCAGCCTAGCGGGGGAGACAGATACGCAGTATTTT | CASLAGETDTQYF
NA | few | TRBJ1-5 | TRBV12-3/TRBV12-4 | TGTGCCAGCAGCCGTACAGATCAGCCCCAGCATTTT | CASSRTDQPQHF
TRBD2 | NA | TRBJ2-5 | TRBV3-1 | TGTGCCAGCAGCCAAGCGATAACTAGCGGGTTCCAAGAGACCCAGTACTTC | CASSQAITSGFQETQYF
TRBD1 | few | TRBJ2-1 | TRBV18 | TGTGCCAGCTCACCCGGACAGGGGGCATTTGACGAGCAGTTCTTC | CASSPGQGAFDEQFF
TRBD2 | few | TRBJ2-3 | TRBV5-1 | TGCGCCAGCAGCTCTAGCGGAGACTTCACAGATACGCAGTATTTT | CASSSSGDFTDTQYF
NA | NA | TRBJ1-3 | TRBV6-5 | TGTGCCAGCTGCCGACGGAGCTCTGGAAACACCATATATTTT | CASCRRSSGNTIYF
NA | NA | TRBJ2-5 | TRBV5-1 | TGCGCCAGCAGCCAGATACAAGGCGGTGGGGAGACCCAGTACTTC | CASSQIQGGGETQYF
NA | few | TRBJ2-3 | TRBV20-1 | TGCAGTGCTAGAGATACAGCCGCCGGGGGCGCGCAGTATTTT | CSARDTAAGGAQYF
NA | NA | TRBJ1-5 | TRBV12-3/TRBV12-4 | TGTGCCAGCAGCGTACAAGTTTCGCCCCAGCATTTT | CASSVQVSPQHF
NA | few | TRBJ1-5 | TRBV29-1 | TGCAGCGTTGACAGGGGTGATCAGCCCCAGCATTTT | CSVDRGDQPQHF
NA | NA | TRBJ2-1 | TRBV12-3/TRBV12-4 | TGTGCCAGCAGTTCAAAGGGGTCGGGGCATGACAATGAGCAGTTCTTC | CASSSKGSGHDNEQFF